The entry below gives a single T cell receptor (beta chain) sequence along with its context. The data originate from a study of blood T cell repertoires in COVID-19. Study at large: Italy, Spain and the United States were the sources of the convalescent and acute COVID-19 samples.

Some clones are missing from TCRdb's copy, which holds only in-frame ones; the method was immunoSEQ multiplex PCR. The sample yields roughly 290,000 clones, nearly 90% seen once. There are 16 residues in the CDR3. Trimming shortened V by 2 bases and J by 4 bases, and 14 bases separated the two germline ends. The germline V gene encodes CDR1 MGHRA and CDR2 YSYEKL. This chain joins TRBV4-1 and TRBJ1-4; weak D call: TRBD1 (5 bases). The sample taken for sequencing was PBMCs or T cells enriched from blood (not recorded which). This sequence originates from a woman under 30 with acute COVID-19. Here the CDR3 DNA reads TGCGCCAGCAGCCAAATGCAGGGCATGCATAATGAAAAACTGTTTTTT. Its protein product is CASSQMQGMHNEKLFF.